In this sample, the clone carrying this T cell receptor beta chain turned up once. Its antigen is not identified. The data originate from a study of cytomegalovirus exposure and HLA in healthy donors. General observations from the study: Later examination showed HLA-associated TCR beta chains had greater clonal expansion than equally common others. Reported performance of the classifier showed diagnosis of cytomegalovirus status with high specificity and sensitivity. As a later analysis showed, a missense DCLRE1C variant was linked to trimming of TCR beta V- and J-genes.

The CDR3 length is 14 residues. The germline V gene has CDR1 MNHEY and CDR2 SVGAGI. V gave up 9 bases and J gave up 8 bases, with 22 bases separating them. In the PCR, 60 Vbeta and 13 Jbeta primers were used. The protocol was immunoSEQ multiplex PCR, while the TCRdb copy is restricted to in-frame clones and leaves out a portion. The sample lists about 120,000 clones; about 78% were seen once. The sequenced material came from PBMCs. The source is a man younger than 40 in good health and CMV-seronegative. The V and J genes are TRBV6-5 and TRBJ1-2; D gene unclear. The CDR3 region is CASNPLGDDFGYTF. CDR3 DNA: TGTGCCAGTAACCCCCTAGGTGATGACTTCGGCTACACCTTC.